The T cell receptor beta chain under discussion was sequenced for a study of T cell responses to AZD1222 COVID-19 vaccine. Profiling relied on immunoSEQ multiplex PCR, and the TCRdb table lists in-frame clones only, not all of them. The data show approximately 140,000 clones, around 90% seen once. V was cut by 4 bases and J by 6 bases, with 7 bases left in between. The CDR3 is made up of 13 amino acids. Germline lookup yields CDR1 LNHDA and CDR2 SQIVND (reference sequence). The chain uses TRBV19 and TRBJ1-6, with unresolved D. The starting material was peripheral blood, obtained 28 days after the second AZD1222 dose. The clonotype comes from an adult who received the AZD1222 COVID-19 vaccine. CDR3 sequence (DNA): TGTGCCAGTAGTACTACAGTTAATTCACCCCTCCACTTT. This sequence encodes CASSTTVNSPLHF.